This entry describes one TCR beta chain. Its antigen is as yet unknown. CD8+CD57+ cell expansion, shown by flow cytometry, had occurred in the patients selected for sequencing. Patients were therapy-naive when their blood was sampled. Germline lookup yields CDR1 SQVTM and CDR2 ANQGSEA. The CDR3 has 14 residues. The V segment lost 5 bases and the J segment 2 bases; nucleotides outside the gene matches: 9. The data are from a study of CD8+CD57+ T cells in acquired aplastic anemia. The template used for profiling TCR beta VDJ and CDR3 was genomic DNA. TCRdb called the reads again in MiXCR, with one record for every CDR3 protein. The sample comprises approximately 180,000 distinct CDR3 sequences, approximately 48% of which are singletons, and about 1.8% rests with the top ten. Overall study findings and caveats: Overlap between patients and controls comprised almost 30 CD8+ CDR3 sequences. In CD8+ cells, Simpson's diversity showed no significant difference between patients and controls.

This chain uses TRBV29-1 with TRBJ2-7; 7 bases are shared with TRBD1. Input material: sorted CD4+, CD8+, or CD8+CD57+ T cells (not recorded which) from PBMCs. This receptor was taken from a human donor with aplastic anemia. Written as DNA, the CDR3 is TGCAGCGTTAAACAACAGGGGCTCCCCTACGAGCAGTACTTC. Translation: CSVKQQGLPYEQYF.